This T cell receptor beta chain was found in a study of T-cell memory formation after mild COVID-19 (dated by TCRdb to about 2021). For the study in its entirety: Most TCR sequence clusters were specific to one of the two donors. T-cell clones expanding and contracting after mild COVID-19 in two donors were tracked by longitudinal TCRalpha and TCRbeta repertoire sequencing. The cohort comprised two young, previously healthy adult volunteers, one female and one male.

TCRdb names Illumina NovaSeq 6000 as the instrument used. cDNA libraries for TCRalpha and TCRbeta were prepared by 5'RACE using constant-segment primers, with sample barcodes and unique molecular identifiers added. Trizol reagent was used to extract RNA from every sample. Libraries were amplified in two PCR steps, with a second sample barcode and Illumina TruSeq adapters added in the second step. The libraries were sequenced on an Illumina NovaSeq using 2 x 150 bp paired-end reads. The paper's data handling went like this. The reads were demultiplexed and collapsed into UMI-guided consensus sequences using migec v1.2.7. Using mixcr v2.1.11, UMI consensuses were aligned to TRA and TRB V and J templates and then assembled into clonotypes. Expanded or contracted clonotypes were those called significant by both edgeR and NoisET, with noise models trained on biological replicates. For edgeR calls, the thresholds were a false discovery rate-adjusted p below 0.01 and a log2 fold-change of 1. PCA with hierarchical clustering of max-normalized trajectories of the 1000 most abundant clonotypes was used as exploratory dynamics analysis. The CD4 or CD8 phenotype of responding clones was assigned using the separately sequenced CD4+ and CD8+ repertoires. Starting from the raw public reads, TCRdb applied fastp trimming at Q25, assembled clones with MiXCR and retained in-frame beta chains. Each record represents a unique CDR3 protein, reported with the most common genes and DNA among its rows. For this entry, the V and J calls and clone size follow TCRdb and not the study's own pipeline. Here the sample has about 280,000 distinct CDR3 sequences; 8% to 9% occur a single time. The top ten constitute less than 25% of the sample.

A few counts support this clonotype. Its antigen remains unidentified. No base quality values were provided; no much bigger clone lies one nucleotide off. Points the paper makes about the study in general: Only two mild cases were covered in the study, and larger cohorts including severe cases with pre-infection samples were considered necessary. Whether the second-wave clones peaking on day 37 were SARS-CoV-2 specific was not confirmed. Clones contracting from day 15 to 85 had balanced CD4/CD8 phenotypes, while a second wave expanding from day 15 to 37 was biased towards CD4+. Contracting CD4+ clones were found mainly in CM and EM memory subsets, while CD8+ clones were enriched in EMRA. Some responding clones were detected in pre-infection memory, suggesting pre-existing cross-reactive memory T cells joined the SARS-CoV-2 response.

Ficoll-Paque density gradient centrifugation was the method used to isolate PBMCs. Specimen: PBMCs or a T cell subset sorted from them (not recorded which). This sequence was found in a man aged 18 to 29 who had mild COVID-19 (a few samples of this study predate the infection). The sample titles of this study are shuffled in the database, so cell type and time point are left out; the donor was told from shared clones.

The nucleotides read TGCGCCAGCAGGATTAGCGGGGGGATGAATGAGCAGTTCTTC. It is translated as CASRISGGMNEQFF. Here the chain combines TRBV10-2 and TRBJ2-1; 10 central bases correspond to TRBD2. V loses 6 bases at its end and J loses 7 bases; junction bases beyond the gene matches: 6. The CDR3 has 14 amino acids, counting the end cysteine and phenylalanine. The retained sequence is limited to the CDR3, 42 bases, with the frame set at the first base. The germline V gene yields WSHSY for CDR1 and SAAADI for CDR2.